This T cell receptor (beta chain) was sequenced for a study of blood T cell repertoires in COVID-19. In the study overall: The United States, Italy and Spain provided the acute and convalescent COVID-19 samples.

Methods used by the authors: Amplification of reference gene primers provided the estimated nucleated cell counts. TCRdb's table, derived via immunoSEQ multiplex PCR, lists solely in-frame clones and lacks some. The V and J calls and the clone size are those of that table, but D and trimming were determined from the DNA. Here the sample spans around 88,000 clones, roughly 80% being singletons. V shed 7 bases, J shed 4 bases, and the junction held 8 bases outside the gene matches. This CDR3 is 14 amino acids long. CDR1 SNHLY and CDR2 FYNNEI come from the germline V gene. The chain combines TRBV2 with TRBJ1-2; 8 bases are a match to TRBD1. Sequenced input: peripheral blood. This TCR came from a man aged 60 to 75 with acute or convalescent COVID-19. This CDR3 reads CASTLDRDSYGYTF. The DNA of the CDR3 is TGTGCCAGCACCCTGGACAGGGACAGCTATGGCTACACCTTC.